This T cell receptor (beta chain) was profiled in a study of T-cell memory formation after mild COVID-19. Overall study findings and caveats: Cross-reactive memory apparently joined, as some responding clones appeared in pre-infection memory. Researchers report contracting CD4+ clones mostly in CM and EM, with CD8+ clones in EMRA.

One entry per CDR3 protein results from TCRdb running MiXCR on the 5' RACE reads. This table holds just over 400,000 distinct CDR3 sequences, 23% found once. The V gene's germline CDR1 is SEHNR and CDR2 FQNEAQ (reference sequence). V dropped 5 bases and J dropped 7; count of bases not matched to a gene: 13. The CDR3 contains 15 residues. In regard to this clonotype: The antigen is unknown.

The J gene is TRBJ2-7, the V gene TRBV7-9, with TRBD1 matching 8 bases. This sequence was found in an adult woman who had mild COVID-19 (a few samples of this study predate the infection). Cell type and time point are not known. Source material: PBMCs or a T cell subset sorted from them (not recorded which). The DNA of the CDR3 is TGTGCCAGCAGCCTAATCACGGACAGGGAGGTGGAGCAGTACTTC. Protein product: CASSLITDREVEQYF.